This TCR beta chain was recovered during a study of T cell repertoires in cytomegalovirus infection (dated 2019 in TCRdb). Looking at the study overall: Recently identified HLA-C-restricted CMV epitopes, whose presentation resists viral immunomodulation, were targeted by peptide stimulations together with well-studied HLA-B-restricted epitopes. Donor HLA type was relevant to the analysis, as public TCR beta signatures indicated carriage of CMV infection together with the matching HLA type.

The sequencer listed for this sample is Illumina HiSeq 1500. The public reads were reprocessed in TCRdb via fastp at Q25 and MiXCR, keeping in-frame beta chains. For every CDR3 protein sequence, its rows merge into one entry that carries the most common genes and DNA. The sample table holds fewer than 350,000 distinct CDR3 sequences, of which just under 30% were seen once. The ten largest clones capture roughly 20% of the sample. Regarding this clonotype: Its antigen specificity is not known. The sample holds no much larger clone one base away, and base qualities are not on file.

The meaning of the sample's treatment or condition label: in vitro stimulation with specific CMV peptide epitopes to enrich CMV-specific T cells. Broad study findings and their caveats: The ex vivo response was dominated by HLA-C-restricted CMV-specific TCR beta clonotypes, which also provided the single most frequent clonotype in two of eight donors. Carriers of CMV infection plus the relevant HLA type were discriminated by the cumulative frequency of public TCR beta family members in the study cohort and in an independent 352-donor cohort.

V ends up 3 bases short and J 1 base short, with an unmatched junction base count of 2. Inclusive of the bounding cysteine and phenylalanine, the CDR3 is 15 residues long. Of all the DNA, just the CDR3 is kept, 45 bases in frame from base 1. CDR1 MDHEN and CDR2 SYDVKM are derived from the germline V gene. The source is a human donor in good health (CMV status not recorded). Some clones in this sample may be carry-over from other donors' samples. The chain uses TRBV28 and TRBJ2-2, and TRBD1 aligns with 7 junction nucleotides. The specimen was cultured PBMCs, collected from culture after CMV antigen stimulation. The nucleotide sequence reads as follows: TGTGCCAGCAGTTTGTGGGACAGGAACACCGGGGAGCTGTTTTTT. It is translated as CASSLWDRNTGELFF.